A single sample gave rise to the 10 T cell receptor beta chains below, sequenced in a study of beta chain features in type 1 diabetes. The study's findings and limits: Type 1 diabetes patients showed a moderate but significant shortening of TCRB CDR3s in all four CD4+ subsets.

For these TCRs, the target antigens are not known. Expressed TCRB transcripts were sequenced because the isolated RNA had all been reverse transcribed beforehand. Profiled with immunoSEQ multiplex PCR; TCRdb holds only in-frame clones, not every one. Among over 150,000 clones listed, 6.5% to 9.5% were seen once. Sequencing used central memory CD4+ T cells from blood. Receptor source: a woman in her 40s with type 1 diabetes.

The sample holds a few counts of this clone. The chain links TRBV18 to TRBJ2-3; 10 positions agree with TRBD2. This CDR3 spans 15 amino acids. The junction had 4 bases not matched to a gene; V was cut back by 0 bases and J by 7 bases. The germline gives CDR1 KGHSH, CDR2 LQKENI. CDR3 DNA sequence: TGTGCCAGCTCACCACCTAGCGGGGGGTGGAATACGCAGTATTTT. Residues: CASSPPSGGWNTQYF.

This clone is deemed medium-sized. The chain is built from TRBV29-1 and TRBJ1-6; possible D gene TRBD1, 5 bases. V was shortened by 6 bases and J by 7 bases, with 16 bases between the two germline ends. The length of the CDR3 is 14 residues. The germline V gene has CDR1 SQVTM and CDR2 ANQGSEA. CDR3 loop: CSVTLGARNSPLHF. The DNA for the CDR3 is TGCAGCGTCACCCTTGGGGCCCGAAATTCACCCCTCCACTTT. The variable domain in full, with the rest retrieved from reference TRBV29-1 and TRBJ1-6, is SAVISQKPSRDICQRGTSLTIQCQVDSQVTMMFWYRQQPGQSLTLIATANQGSEATYESGFVIDKFPISRPNLTFSTLTVSNMSPEDSSIYLCSVTLGARNSPLHFGNGTRLTVT.

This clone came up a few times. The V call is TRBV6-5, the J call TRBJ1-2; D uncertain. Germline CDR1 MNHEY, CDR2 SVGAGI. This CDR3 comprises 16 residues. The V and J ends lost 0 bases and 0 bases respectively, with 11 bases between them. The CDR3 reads CASSYSSGVANYGYTF. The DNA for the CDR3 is TGTGCCAGCAGTTACTCGAGTGGTGTAGCTAACTATGGCTACACCTTC.

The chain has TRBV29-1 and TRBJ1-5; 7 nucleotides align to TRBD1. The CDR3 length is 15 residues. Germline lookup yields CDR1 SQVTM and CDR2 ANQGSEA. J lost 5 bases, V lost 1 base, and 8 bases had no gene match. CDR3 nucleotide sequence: TGCAGCGTTGAAGTAGGGGGCGTAGGGGATCAGCCCCAGCATTTT. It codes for CSVEVGGVGDQPQHF.

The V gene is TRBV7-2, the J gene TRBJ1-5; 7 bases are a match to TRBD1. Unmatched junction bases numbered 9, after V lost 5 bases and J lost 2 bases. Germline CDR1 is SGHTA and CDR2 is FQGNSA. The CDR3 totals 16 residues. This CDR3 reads CASSVQGTSGNQPQHF. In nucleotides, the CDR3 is TGTGCCAGCAGCGTACAGGGGACATCGGGCAATCAGCCCCAGCATTTT.

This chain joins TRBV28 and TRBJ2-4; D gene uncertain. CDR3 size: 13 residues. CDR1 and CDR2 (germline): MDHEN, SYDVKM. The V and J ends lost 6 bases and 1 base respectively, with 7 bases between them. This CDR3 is CASSTVAKNIQYF. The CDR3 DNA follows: TGTGCCAGCAGCACGGTGGCCAAAAACATTCAGTACTTC.

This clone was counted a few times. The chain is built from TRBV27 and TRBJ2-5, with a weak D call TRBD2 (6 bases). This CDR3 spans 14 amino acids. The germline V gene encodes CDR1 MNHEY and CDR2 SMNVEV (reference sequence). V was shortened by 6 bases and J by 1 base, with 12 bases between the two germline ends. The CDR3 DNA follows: TGTGCCAGCAGCCCCTGGAGGGGCCAAGAGACCCAGTACTTC. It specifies CASSPWRGQETQYF.

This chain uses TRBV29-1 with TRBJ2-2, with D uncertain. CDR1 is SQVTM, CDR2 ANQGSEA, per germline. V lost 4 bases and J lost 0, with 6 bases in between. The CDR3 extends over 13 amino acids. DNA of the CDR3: TGCAGCGTTGCACGAGCGAACACCGGGGAGCTGTTTTTT. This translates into CSVARANTGELFF.

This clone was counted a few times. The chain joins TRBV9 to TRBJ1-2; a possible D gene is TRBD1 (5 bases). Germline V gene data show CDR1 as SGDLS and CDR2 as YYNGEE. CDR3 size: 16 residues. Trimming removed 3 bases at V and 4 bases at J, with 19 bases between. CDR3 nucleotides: TGTGCCAGCAGCGCCGCGGGACGCCGGACGTCCTATGGCTACACCTTC. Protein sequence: CASSAAGRRTSYGYTF. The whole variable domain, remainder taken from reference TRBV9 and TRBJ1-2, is DSGVTQTPKHLITATGQRVTLRCSPRSGDLSVYWYQQSLDQGLQFLIQYYNGEERAKGNILERFSAQQFPDLHSELNLSSLELGDSALYFCASSAAGRRTSYGYTFGSGTRLTVV.

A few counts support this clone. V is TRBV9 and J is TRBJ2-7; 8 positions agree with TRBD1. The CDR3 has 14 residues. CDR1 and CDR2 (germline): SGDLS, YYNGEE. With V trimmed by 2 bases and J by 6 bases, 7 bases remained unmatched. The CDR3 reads CASSVRDRLSEQYF. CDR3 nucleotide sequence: TGTGCCAGCAGCGTCAGGGACAGGCTAAGCGAGCAGTACTTC.